The 15 T cell receptor beta chains below were found in one sample sequenced in a study of OX40 agonist ivuxolimab in advanced cancers. The protocol was immunoSEQ multiplex PCR, while the TCRdb copy is restricted to in-frame clones and leaves out a portion. The sample has approximately 100,000 clones; roughly 89% are singletons. The sequencing used CD4+ or CD8+ T cells sorted from blood, collected in a trial of the OX40 agonist ivuxolimab. Receptors were obtained from an adult with an advanced solid tumor such as melanoma, head and neck, liver or kidney cancer.

The rearrangement links TRBV5-1 to TRBJ2-7; TRBD2 matches 8 bases. The germline CDR1 and CDR2 sequences are SGHRS and YFSETQ. The CDR3 extends over 14 amino acids. Trimming took 1 base from V and 2 from J; bases not matched to a gene: 2. CDR3 DNA: TGCGCCAGCAGCTTGTTCGGGGGGGCCTACGAGCAGTACTTC. Encoded protein: CASSLFGGAYEQYF.

The sample holds one count of this clone. CDR3 bases: TGTGCCAGCAGACGGACTAGCGGGGGGAAGAATGAGCAGTTCTTC. Residues: CASRRTSGGKNEQFF. The chain carries TRBV6-5 and TRBJ2-1; 14 bases are shared with TRBD2. J gave up 7 bases and V 6 bases, and 5 bases lay outside the gene matches. Germline V CDR1 and CDR2: MNHEY, SVGAGI. The CDR3 spans 15 residues.

This clone was detected once. This chain connects TRBV7-8 to TRBJ1-2; maybe TRBD1 (5 bases). Deletions cut 3 bases from V and 7 bases from J, with 18 bases between. The CDR3 length is 15 residues. Per the germline V gene, CDR1 is SGHVS and CDR2 is FQNEAQ. As DNA, the CDR3 is TGTGCCAGCAGCTTTAGGGACGGGGGGGTCGGTGGCTACACCTTC. Encoded protein: CASSFRDGGVGGYTF.

The chain joins TRBV19 to TRBJ2-7, with TRBD1 matching over 7 bases. Trimming removed 9 bases from V and 0 bases from J; junction bases left unmatched: 2. This CDR3 region has 12 residues. The germline V gene encodes CDR1 LNHDA and CDR2 SQIVND (reference sequence). The CDR3 is CASRGSSYEQYF. The CDR3, as DNA: TGTGCCAGCAGGGGGAGCTCCTACGAGCAGTACTTC.

The V gene is TRBV18, the J gene TRBJ1-1; 8 positions match TRBD1. The germline gives CDR1 KGHSH, CDR2 LQKENI. CDR3 length: 17 amino acids. V shed 2 bases, J shed 2 bases, and the junction held 10 bases outside the gene matches. The CDR3 DNA sequence: TGTGCCAGCTCACCAGTAGGACAGGGCCGCTCTAACACTGAAGCTTTCTTT. This translates into CASSPVGQGRSNTEAFF.

CDR3 nucleotides: TGTGCCAGCGCCCGAGGGACGGGTAATTCACCCCTCCACTTT. It encodes CASARGTGNSPLHF. J is TRBJ1-6 and V is TRBV25-1; a possible D gene is TRBD1 (5 bases). In germline, CDR1 is MGHDK, CDR2 SYGVNS. V gave up 8 bases and J gave up 6 bases, with 14 bases separating them. This CDR3 spans 14 amino acids.

The CDR3 nucleotides read TGTGCCATCAGTGACTTTCTCAGAGGGTCTAAAAATAATCCCGGGGAGCTGTTTTTT. It encodes CAISDFLRGSKNNPGELFF. This chain joins TRBV10-3 and TRBJ2-2; weak D call: TRBD2 (5 bases). V gave up 3 bases and J gave up 6 bases, with 26 bases separating them. Germline V lookup: CDR1 ENHRY, CDR2 SYGVKD. The CDR3 loop spans 19 amino acids.

This chain joins TRBV5-5 and TRBJ2-1; 14 bases line up with TRBD2. Germline CDR1 reads SGHKS; CDR2 reads YYEKEE (reference sequence). The CDR3 extends over 14 amino acids. The V and J ends lost 5 bases and 15 bases, in that order; junction bases with no gene match: 10. In DNA, the CDR3 is TGTGCCAGCAGTTCCCGACTAGCGGGGGGGCCTTGGTTCTTC. It codes for CASSSRLAGGPWFF.

This clone was recorded once. CDR3 region: CASSASPRRETQYF. CDR3 bases: TGTGCCAGCAGCGCGAGCCCGCGCAGGGAGACCCAGTACTTC. The gene calls are TRBV28 and TRBJ2-5; D remains unclear. Trimming cost V 6 bases and J 5 bases, with 16 bases left between them. CDR1 and CDR2 (germline): MDHEN, SYDVKM. The CDR3 covers 14 residues. The full variable domain, with the rest looked up from reference TRBV28 and TRBJ2-5, is DVKVTQSSRYLVKRTGEKVFLECVQDMDHENMFWYRQDPGLGLRLIYFSYDVKMKEKGDIPEGYSVSREKKERFSLILESASTNQTSMYLCASSASPRRETQYFGPGTRLLVL.

This clone was picked up one time. The chain employs TRBV2 and TRBJ1-5; TRBD1 matches 9 bases. This CDR3 is 15 amino acids long. Per the germline V gene, CDR1 is SNHLY and CDR2 is FYNNEI. The junction had 8 bases not matched to a gene; V was cut back by 7 bases and J by 4 bases. CDR3 amino acids: CASKTGGGLNQPQHF. The CDR3 DNA reads as TGTGCCAGCAAAACAGGGGGCGGGCTTAATCAGCCCCAGCATTTT.

The V gene is TRBV19, the J gene TRBJ1-6; D uncertain. Germline V gene data show CDR1 as LNHDA and CDR2 as SQIVND (reference sequence). The length of the CDR3 is 16 residues. The V end was cut by 7 bases, the J end by 0 bases, with 13 bases between. The DNA of the CDR3 is TGTGCCAGTACCTACGTCCACAGCTCCTATAATTCACCCCTCCACTTT. Its protein product is CASTYVHSSYNSPLHF.

The V call is TRBV13, the J call TRBJ2-2; 10 bases agree with TRBD2. The CDR3 contains 15 residues. Germline CDR1 and CDR2: PRHDT and FYEKMQ (reference sequence). The junction had 3 bases not matched to a gene; V was cut back by 2 bases and J by 6 bases. CDR3 protein: CASSLSAGGPGELFF. Here the CDR3 DNA reads TGTGCCAGCAGCTTATCAGCGGGGGGGCCCGGGGAGCTGTTTTTT. The full variable domain, its missing parts supplied by reference TRBV13 and TRBJ2-2, is AAGVIQSPRHLIKEKRETATLKCYPIPRHDTVYWYQQGPGQDPQFLISFYEKMQSDKGSIPDRFSAQQFSDYHSELNMSSLELGDSALYFCASSLSAGGPGELFFGEGSRLTVL.

Concerning this clone: This CDR3 is also generated by other DNA sequences in the sample. V usage is TRBV7-3 and J usage is TRBJ1-1, with no clear D. Trimming pared 4 bases from V and 1 base from J, leaving 7 bases between. The length of the CDR3 is 13 residues. The germline V gene has CDR1 SGHTA and CDR2 FQGTGA. CDR3 residues: CASSSGPNTEAFF. The CDR3 coding sequence is TGTGCCAGCAGCTCGGGCCCGAACACTGAAGCTTTCTTT.

The rearrangement links TRBV11-2 to TRBJ2-7; possible D gene TRBD1, 5 bases. V lost 0 bases to trimming and J lost 3 bases, with 12 bases between them. Germline CDR1 reads SGHAT; CDR2 reads FQNNGV. This CDR3 region has 15 residues. CDR3 sequence: CASSLEGQGYYEQYF. The DNA for the CDR3 is TGTGCCAGCAGCTTAGAGGGGCAGGGTTACTACGAGCAGTACTTC. Variable domain in full (rest from reference TRBV11-2 and TRBJ2-7): EAGVAQSPRYKIIEKRQSVAFWCNPISGHATLYWYQQILGQGPKLLIQFQNNGVVDDSQLPKDRFSAERLKGVDSTLKIQPAKLEDSAVYLCASSLEGQGYYEQYFGPGTRLTVT.

Concerning this clone itself: This same CDR3 is encoded by further DNA sequences in the sample. V is TRBV5-1 and J is TRBJ1-5, with 10 nucleotides matching TRBD1. The CDR3 runs to 15 residues. Germline V gene lookup returns CDR1 SGHRS and CDR2 YFSETQ. V dropped 4 bases and J dropped 7; count of bases not matched to a gene: 8. The CDR3 here is CASSPDRGQGQPQHF. The CDR3 bases are TGCGCCAGCAGCCCTGACAGGGGGCAGGGGCAGCCCCAGCATTTT. Using reference TRBV5-1 and TRBJ1-5 for the parts outside the CDR3, the full variable domain is KAGVTQTPRYLIKTRGQQVTLSCSPISGHRSVSWYQQTPGQGLQFLFEYFSETQRNKGNFPGRFSGRQFSNSRSEMNVSTLELGDSALYLCASSPDRGQGQPQHFGDGTRLSIL.